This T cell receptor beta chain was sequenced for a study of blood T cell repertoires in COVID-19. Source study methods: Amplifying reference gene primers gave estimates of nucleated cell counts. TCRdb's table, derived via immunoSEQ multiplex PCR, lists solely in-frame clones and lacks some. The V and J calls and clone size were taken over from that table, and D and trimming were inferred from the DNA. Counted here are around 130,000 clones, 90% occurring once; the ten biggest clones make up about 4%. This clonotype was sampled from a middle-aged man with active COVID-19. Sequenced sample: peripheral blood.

CDR3 DNA sequence: TGTGCCAGCAGCTTAGGTCTCACAGATACGCAGTATTTT. Its translation: CASSLGLTDTQYF. The V call is TRBV11-2, the J call TRBJ2-3; D unresolved. CDR1 SGHAT and CDR2 FQNNGV come from the germline V gene. Between the trimmed V and J ends, which lost 1 base and 2 bases, there was a span of 4 bases. The CDR3 runs 13 residues.